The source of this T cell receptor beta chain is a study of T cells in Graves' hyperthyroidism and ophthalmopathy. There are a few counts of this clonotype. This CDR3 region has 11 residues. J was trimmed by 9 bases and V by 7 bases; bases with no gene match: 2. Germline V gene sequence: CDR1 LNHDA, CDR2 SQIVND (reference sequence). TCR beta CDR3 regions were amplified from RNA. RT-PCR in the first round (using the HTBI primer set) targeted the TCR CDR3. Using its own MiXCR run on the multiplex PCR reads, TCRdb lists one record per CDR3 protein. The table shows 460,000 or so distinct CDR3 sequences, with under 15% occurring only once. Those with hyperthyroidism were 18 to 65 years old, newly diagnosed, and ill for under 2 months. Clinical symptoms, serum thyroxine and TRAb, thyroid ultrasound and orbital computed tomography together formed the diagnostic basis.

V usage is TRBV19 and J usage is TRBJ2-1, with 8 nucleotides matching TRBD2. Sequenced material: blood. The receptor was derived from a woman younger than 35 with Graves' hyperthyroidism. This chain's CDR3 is CASTGGVEQFF. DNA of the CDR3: TGTGCCAGTACCGGGGGGGTTGAGCAGTTCTTC.